This is a list of T cell receptor beta chains from one sample in a study of T cell responses to AZD1222 COVID-19 vaccine. Clones were read by immunoSEQ multiplex PCR, and TCRdb kept only the in-frame ones, dropping some. The table includes some 120,000 clones, roughly 90% detected once. The starting material was peripheral blood, obtained 28 days after the second dose of the MenACWY control vaccine. The receptors stem from an adult who received the MenACWY meningococcal vaccine as a control. Both conserved end residues are part of each CDR3. D genes are given only for firm matches. Clone size appears in some rows only: once, few, many, or a class for an expanded clone.

clone_size	v_call	d_call	j_call	cdr3_nt	cdr3_aa
NA	TRBV6-5	TRBD1	TRBJ2-2	TGTGCCAGCAGTTATGGACAGGGGTACGGGGAGCTGTTTTTT	CASSYGQGYGELFF
NA	TRBV14	NA	TRBJ1-3	TGTGCCAGCATATCCGGAGGGCGAACAGCTTCGGGAAACACCATATATTTT	CASISGGRTASGNTIYF
NA	TRBV28	TRBD2	TRBJ2-5	TGTGCCAGCAGTTCCTTTGGACTAGCGGGACAAGAGACCCAGTACTTC	CASSSFGLAGQETQYF
NA	TRBV19	NA	TRBJ1-4	TGTGCCAGTAGGAGGACAGTTTACGCAAATGAAAAACTGTTTTTT	CASRRTVYANEKLFF
NA	TRBV7-9	NA	TRBJ1-1	TGTGCCAGCAGCGGAAGGGGCGCGACGAACACTGAAGCTTTCTTT	CASSGRGATNTEAFF
NA	TRBV24-1	NA	TRBJ1-1	TGTGCCACCAGTGAGGGGGTAGGGACTGAAGCTTTCTTT	CATSEGVGTEAFF
NA	TRBV27	NA	TRBJ1-4	TGTGCCAGCAGTTTAATGGGGAGAACTAATGAAAAACTGTTTTTT	CASSLMGRTNEKLFF
NA	TRBV24-1	NA	TRBJ2-5	TGTGCCACCGGTGATCCTCGGACTTTGGAGACCCAGTACTTC	CATGDPRTLETQYF
NA	TRBV2	TRBD1	TRBJ2-1	TGTGCCAGCAGTGAAGCGGGGACAGGAAACAATGAGCAGTTCTTC	CASSEAGTGNNEQFF
NA	TRBV7-2	TRBD1	TRBJ1-1	TGTGCCAGCAGCTTAGTCCCCGGGACAGGGATCACTGAAGCTTTCTTT	CASSLVPGTGITEAFF
NA	TRBV4-3	NA	TRBJ2-5	TGCGCCAGCAGCCAAGACTCAGCACGGACTGTTGGAGCCCAGTACTTC	CASSQDSARTVGAQYF
once	TRBV28	TRBD1	TRBJ1-2	TGTGCCAGCAGGGCGGGACAGGGCGGGTTAGGCTACACCTTC	CASRAGQGGLGYTF
NA	TRBV6-2/TRBV6-3	NA	TRBJ2-2	TGTGCCAGCAGTAAGAACTCCGGAACAGGGCTTTCCGGGGAGCTGTTTTTT	CASSKNSGTGLSGELFF
NA	TRBV28	TRBD1	TRBJ1-4	TGTGCCACTGGGGACAGTGCTGAAAAACTGTTTTTT	CATGDSAEKLFF
NA	TRBV5-1	NA	TRBJ2-7	TGCGCCAGCAGCTTGGTGGGGGGAGGCTACGAGCAGTACTTC	CASSLVGGGYEQYF
NA	TRBV5-1	NA	TRBJ2-2	TGCGCCAGCAGCTCTAACAGGGCCCGGAACACCGGGGAGCTGTTTTTT	CASSSNRARNTGELFF
NA	TRBV15	TRBD1	TRBJ2-7	TGTGCCACCAGCATCGGACAGGGACCGCAGTACTTC	CATSIGQGPQYF
NA	TRBV3-1/TRBV3-2	NA	TRBJ2-2	TGTGCCAGCAGCCAAGGGCGGAACACCGGGGAGCTGTTTTTT	CASSQGRNTGELFF
NA	TRBV10-3	NA	TRBJ2-3	TGTGCCATCAAATCGGACCCCTCGGGCCCAGATACGCAGTATTTT	CAIKSDPSGPDTQYF
NA	TRBV9	NA	TRBJ1-2	TGTGCCAGCAGCGTAGCCGCTGGGAACTATGGCTACACCTTC	CASSVAAGNYGYTF
medium-sized	TRBV6-5	NA	TRBJ1-1	TGTGCCAGCAGTTACGCCGGGGGGGTCGTTGAAGCTTTCTTT	CASSYAGGVVEAFF
once	TRBV27	TRBD1	TRBJ1-1	TGTGCCAGCAGTTCCCAACAGGGGGCGGGCACTGAAGCTTTCTTT	CASSSQQGAGTEAFF
NA	TRBV5-1	TRBD1	TRBJ2-5	TGCGCCAGCAGCTCCGATGGGACAGGGCTCCAGGAGACCCAGTACTTC	CASSSDGTGLQETQYF
NA	TRBV6-6	NA	TRBJ2-2	TGTGCCAGCAGCACGTACAGGGCCAGAAACACCGGGGAGCTGTTTTTT	CASSTYRARNTGELFF
NA	TRBV3-1/TRBV3-2	TRBD2	TRBJ2-1	TGTGCCAGCAGCCGCCCTCCCGGGACTAGTAGAAATGAGCAGTTCTTC	CASSRPPGTSRNEQFF
once	TRBV7-9	NA	TRBJ1-2	TGTGCCAGCGTGTCGGGCGTGGACTATGGCTACACCTTC	CASVSGVDYGYTF
NA	TRBV15	NA	TRBJ1-5	TGTGCCACCAGCAGAGGAGGGCTGGGTCAGCCCCAGCATTTT	CATSRGGLGQPQHF
few	TRBV4-2	TRBD1	TRBJ1-6	TGTGCCAGCAGCCAAGGGTTGGGGGCGACAGGGGGGAATTCACCCCTCCACTTT	CASSQGLGATGGNSPLHF
NA	TRBV9	NA	TRBJ2-5	TGTGCCAGCAGCGTAGGTTTCAGGGGGGGGACCCAGTACTTC	CASSVGFRGGTQYF
NA	TRBV3-1/TRBV3-2	NA	TRBJ1-2	TGTGCCAGCAGCCTCAAACAGGTCCAAGGCTACACCTTC	CASSLKQVQGYTF
NA	TRBV14	NA	TRBJ1-3	TGTGCCAGCAGCCAAGAACTTATCTCAGGGGCGGGAAACACCATATATTTT	CASSQELISGAGNTIYF
once	TRBV3-1/TRBV3-2	NA	TRBJ1-6	TGTGCCAGCAGCCAAGATCAATACTATAATTCACCCCTCCACTTT	CASSQDQYYNSPLHF
NA	TRBV28	NA	TRBJ2-7	TGTGCCAGCAGTTTATGGAGTGTCACCCACGAGCAGTACTTC	CASSLWSVTHEQYF
NA	TRBV29-1	NA	TRBJ2-3	TGCAGCGTTGAGTGGGGACTTTACACAGATACGCAGTATTTT	CSVEWGLYTDTQYF
NA	TRBV18	NA	TRBJ1-2	TGTGCCAGCTCACCACGGGCAGGCAATGAGGATGGCTACACCTTC	CASSPRAGNEDGYTF
NA	TRBV19	NA	TRBJ1-1	TGTGCCAGTAGTACAAGGGGCAACACTGAAGCTTTCTTT	CASSTRGNTEAFF
NA	TRBV2	NA	TRBJ2-2	TGTGCCAGCCGGCGGTCAGGGAACACCGGGGAGCTGTTTTTT	CASRRSGNTGELFF
NA	TRBV19	TRBD2	TRBJ2-1	TGTGCCACCGCAAGGGTAGCGGGTAATGAGCAGTTCTTC	CATARVAGNEQFF
NA	TRBV7-9	NA	TRBJ1-2	TGTGCCAGCAGCCTTGGGACCCTGGGGAACTATGGCTACACCTTC	CASSLGTLGNYGYTF
once	TRBV2	NA	TRBJ2-7	TGTGCCAGCAGAGGCCGTTCCACCGACTACGAGCAGTACTTC	CASRGRSTDYEQYF
NA	TRBV3-1/TRBV3-2	NA	TRBJ1-5	TGTGCCAGCAGCCAACCAAATCAGCCCCAGCATTTT	CASSQPNQPQHF
NA	TRBV6-2/TRBV6-3	NA	TRBJ2-3	TGTGCCAGCAGTTACGGGGTGGGGGTAGTGACAGATACGCAGTATTTT	CASSYGVGVVTDTQYF
NA	TRBV12-3/TRBV12-4	NA	TRBJ2-7	TGTGCCAGCAGTTTCGGTCTTCCCTACGAGCAGTACTTC	CASSFGLPYEQYF
NA	TRBV20-1	NA	TRBJ1-1	TGCAGTGCTAGGACCGAATTAGAAGCTTTCTTT	CSARTELEAFF
NA	TRBV24-1	NA	TRBJ1-5	TGTGCCACCAGTGATTCGGCGGGGCCCCACATCGAGCCCCAGCATTTT	CATSDSAGPHIEPQHF
NA	TRBV6-5	NA	TRBJ1-5	TGTGCCAGCAGGGACTCACATCGGAATCAGCCCCAGCATTTT	CASRDSHRNQPQHF
NA	TRBV29-1	NA	TRBJ2-1	TGCAGCGCCCACCCGGGCCCACACAATGAGCAGTTCTTC	CSAHPGPHNEQFF
NA	TRBV6-5	TRBD2	TRBJ2-7	TGTGCCAGCAGTTACTGGGGAGCGGGAGCCTCCTACGAGCAGTACTTC	CASSYWGAGASYEQYF
few	TRBV4-3	NA	TRBJ2-6	TGCGCCAGCAGCCAAGAGGGGGGGGCGCAGGGGGCCAACGTCCTGACTTTC	CASSQEGGAQGANVLTF
few	TRBV6-5	TRBD1	TRBJ1-5	TGTGCCAGCAAGGTTAGTAGGGGGCACCAGCCCCAGCATTTT	CASKVSRGHQPQHF